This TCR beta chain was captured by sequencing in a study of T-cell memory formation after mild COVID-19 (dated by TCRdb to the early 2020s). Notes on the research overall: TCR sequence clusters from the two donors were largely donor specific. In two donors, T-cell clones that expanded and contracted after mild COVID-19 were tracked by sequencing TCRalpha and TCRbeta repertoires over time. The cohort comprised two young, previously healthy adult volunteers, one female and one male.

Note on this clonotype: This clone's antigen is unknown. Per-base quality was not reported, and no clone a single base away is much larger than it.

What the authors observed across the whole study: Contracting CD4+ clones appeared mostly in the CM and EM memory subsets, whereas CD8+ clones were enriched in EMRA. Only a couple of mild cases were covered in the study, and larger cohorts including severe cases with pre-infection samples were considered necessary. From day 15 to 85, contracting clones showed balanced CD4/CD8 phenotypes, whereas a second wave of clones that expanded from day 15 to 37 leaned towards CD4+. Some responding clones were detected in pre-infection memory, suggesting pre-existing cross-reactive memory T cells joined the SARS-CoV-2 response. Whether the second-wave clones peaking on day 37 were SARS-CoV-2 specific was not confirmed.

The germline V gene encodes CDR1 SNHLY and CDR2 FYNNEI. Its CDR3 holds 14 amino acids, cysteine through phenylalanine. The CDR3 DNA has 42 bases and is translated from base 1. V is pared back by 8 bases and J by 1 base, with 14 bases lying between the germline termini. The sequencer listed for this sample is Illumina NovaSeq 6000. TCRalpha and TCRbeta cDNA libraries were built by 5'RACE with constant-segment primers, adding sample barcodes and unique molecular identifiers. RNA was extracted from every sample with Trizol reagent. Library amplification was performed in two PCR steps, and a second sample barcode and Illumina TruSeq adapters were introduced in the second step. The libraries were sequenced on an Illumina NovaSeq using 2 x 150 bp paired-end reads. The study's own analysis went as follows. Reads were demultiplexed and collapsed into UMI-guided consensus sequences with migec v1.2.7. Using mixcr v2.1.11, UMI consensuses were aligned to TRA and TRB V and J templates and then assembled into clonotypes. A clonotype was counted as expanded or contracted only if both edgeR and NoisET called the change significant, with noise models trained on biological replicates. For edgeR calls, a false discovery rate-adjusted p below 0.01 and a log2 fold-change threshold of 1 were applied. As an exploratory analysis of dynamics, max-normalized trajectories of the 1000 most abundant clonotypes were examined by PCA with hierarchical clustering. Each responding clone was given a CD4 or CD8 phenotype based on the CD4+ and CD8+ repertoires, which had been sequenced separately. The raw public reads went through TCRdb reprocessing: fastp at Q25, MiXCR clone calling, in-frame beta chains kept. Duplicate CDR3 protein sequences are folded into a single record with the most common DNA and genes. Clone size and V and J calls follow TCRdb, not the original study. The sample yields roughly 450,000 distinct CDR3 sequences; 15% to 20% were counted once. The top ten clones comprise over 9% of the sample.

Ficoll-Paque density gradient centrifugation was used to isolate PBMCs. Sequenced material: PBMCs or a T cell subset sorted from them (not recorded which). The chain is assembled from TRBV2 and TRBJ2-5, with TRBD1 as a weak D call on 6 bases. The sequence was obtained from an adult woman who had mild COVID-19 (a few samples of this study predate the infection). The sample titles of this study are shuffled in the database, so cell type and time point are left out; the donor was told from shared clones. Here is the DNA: TGTGCCAGCGGGGGCTTAACCTCCCAAGAGACCCAGTACTTC. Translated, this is CASGGLTSQETQYF.